This T cell receptor (beta chain) derives from a study of neurological immune-mediated disorders. One entry per CDR3 protein results from TCRdb running MiXCR on the 5' RACE reads. The sample has tens of thousands of distinct CDR3 sequences, more than 20% seen once. CDR1 SNHLY and CDR2 FYNNEI come from the germline V gene. The germline V and J ends were trimmed by 5 bases and 1 base, with 8 bases remaining between them. The CDR3 spans 14 residues. Whole-study results and caveats: Multiple sclerosis, the disease with the least TCR clonal expansion, fell below healthy controls, whereas HTLV-1-associated myelopathy showed the most.

As regards this clonotype: What it binds is not known.

Material for sequencing was PBMCs. The gene calls are TRBV2 and TRBJ2-2; D not certain. The TCR sequence derives from a woman aged 65 to 85 in good health. CDR3 region: CASSREKNTGELFF. The CDR3 nucleotides are TGTGCCAGCAGTAGAGAGAAGAACACCGGGGAGCTGTTTTTT.